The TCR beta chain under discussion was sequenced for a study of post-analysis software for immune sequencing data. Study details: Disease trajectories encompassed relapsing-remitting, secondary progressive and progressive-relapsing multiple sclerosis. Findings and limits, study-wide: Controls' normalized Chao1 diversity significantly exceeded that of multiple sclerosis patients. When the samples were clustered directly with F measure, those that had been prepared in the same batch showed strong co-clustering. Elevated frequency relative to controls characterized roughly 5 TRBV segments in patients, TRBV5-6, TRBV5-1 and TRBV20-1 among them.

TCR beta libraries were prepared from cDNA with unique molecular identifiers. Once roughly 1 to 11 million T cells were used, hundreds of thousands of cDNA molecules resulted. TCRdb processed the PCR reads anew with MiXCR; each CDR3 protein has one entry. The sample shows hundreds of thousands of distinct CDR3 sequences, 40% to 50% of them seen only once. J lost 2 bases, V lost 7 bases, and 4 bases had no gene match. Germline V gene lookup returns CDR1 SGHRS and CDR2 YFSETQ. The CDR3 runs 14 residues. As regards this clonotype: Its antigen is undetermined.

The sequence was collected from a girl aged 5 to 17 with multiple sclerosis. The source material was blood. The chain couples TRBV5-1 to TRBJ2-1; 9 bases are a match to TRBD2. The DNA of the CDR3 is TGCGCCAGCGAGGCTAGCGGGACCTACAATGAGCAGTTCTTC. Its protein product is CASEASGTYNEQFF.